These 11 T cell receptor beta chains share one sample of origin, sequenced in a study of cytomegalovirus exposure and HLA in healthy donors. The table came from immunoSEQ multiplex PCR; TCRdb's copy has only in-frame clones and leaves some out. The data contain tens of thousands of clones, around 94% of them singletons. Material: PBMCs. The source of these receptors is a woman between 18 and 29 years old in good health and CMV-seropositive.

This clone was counted between two and nine times. The chain couples TRBV6-1 to TRBJ1-4; 9 bases match TRBD1. J gave up 7 bases and V 3 bases, and 9 bases lay outside the gene matches. The V gene's germline CDR1 is MNHNS and CDR2 SASEGT. The CDR3 has 16 amino acids. The CDR3 DNA is TGTGCCAGCAGTGAGGGATCCGGGACAGGGTTTGAAAAACTGTTTTTT. Protein product: CASSEGSGTGFEKLFF.

This clone came up once. J is TRBJ1-1 and V is TRBV6-5; D not certain. This CDR3 contains 11 residues. Deletions cut 5 bases from V and 10 bases from J, with 11 bases between. The germline V gene encodes CDR1 MNHEY and CDR2 SVGAGI. Here the CDR3 reads CASSRAGVAFF. The CDR3 nucleotides are TGTGCCAGCAGTCGGGCGGGCGTAGCTTTCTTT.

A few counts support this clone. The same CDR3 arises from other DNA sequences in this sample as well. This chain links TRBV11-2 with TRBJ1-4; 10 bases line up with TRBD1. This CDR3 spans 14 amino acids. V lost 6 bases, J lost 6 bases, and 4 bases stayed unmatched. The germline V gene has CDR1 SGHAT and CDR2 FQNNGV. The CDR3 coding sequence is TGTGCCAGCAGAACCGGGACAGGGGATGAAAAACTGTTTTTT. This sequence encodes CASRTGTGDEKLFF.

The CDR3 protein is CASSLAGSGYNEQFF. The CDR3 bases are TGCGCCAGCAGCTTGGCAGGGTCAGGATACAATGAGCAGTTCTTC. The chain combines TRBV5-1 with TRBJ2-1, with a tentative D call TRBD1 (5 bases). The V gene lost 0 bases and the J gene lost 4 bases, with 11 bases spanning the gap. From germline, CDR1 is SGHRS and CDR2 YFSETQ. The CDR3 totals 15 residues.

The chain links TRBV11-2 to TRBJ2-2; a weak D match, TRBD1 (6 bases). CDR1 and CDR2 (germline): SGHAT, FQNNGV. Between the trimmed V and J ends, which lost 2 bases and 2 bases, there was a span of 12 bases. The CDR3 totals 16 residues. This chain's CDR3 is CASSLQRTANTGELFF. The CDR3 nucleotides read TGTGCCAGCAGCTTACAGAGGACAGCTAACACCGGGGAGCTGTTTTTT.

This clone was found once. The rearrangement uses TRBV18 and TRBJ2-1; D may be TRBD1 (5 bases). Germline V gene lookup returns CDR1 KGHSH and CDR2 LQKENI. Trimming stripped 6 bases from V and 8 bases from J, with 11 bases between. This CDR3 is 12 amino acids long. CDR3 coding DNA: TGTGCCAGCTCGCAGGGTAACGATGAGCAGTTCTTC. Its protein is CASSQGNDEQFF.

This chain uses TRBV30 with TRBJ2-2; maybe TRBD2 (6 bases). The CDR3 length is 13 residues. V lost 3 bases, J lost 4 bases, and 9 bases lay in between. From germline, CDR1 is GTSNPN and CDR2 SVGIG (reference sequence). This chain's CDR3 is CAWSHGGTGELFF. In DNA form, the CDR3 reads TGTGCCTGGAGCCACGGGGGCACCGGGGAGCTGTTTTTT.

The chain recombines TRBV5-1 with TRBJ2-3, with TRBD1 as a possible D gene (6 bases). This CDR3 spans 12 amino acids. Germline lookup yields CDR1 SGHRS and CDR2 YFSETQ. The V end was cut by 3 bases, the J end by 6 bases, with 8 bases between. Written as DNA, the CDR3 is TGCGCCAGCAGCTCCCAGGGGGATACGCAGTATTTT. It yields the protein CASSSQGDTQYF. Variable domain in full (rest from reference TRBV5-1 and TRBJ2-3): KAGVTQTPRYLIKTRGQQVTLSCSPISGHRSVSWYQQTPGQGLQFLFEYFSETQRNKGNFPGRFSGRQFSNSRSEMNVSTLELGDSALYLCASSSQGDTQYFGPGTRLTVL.

The CDR3, as DNA: TGCGCCAGCACCCATTCTCAGGTACCAACCGGGGAGCTGTTTTTT. This translates into CASTHSQVPTGELFF. The chain links TRBV5-1 to TRBJ2-2; D is unclear. This CDR3 contains 15 residues. The V gene lost 6 bases and the J gene lost 5 bases, with 17 bases spanning the gap. Germline loops: CDR1 SGHRS, CDR2 YFSETQ.

This rearrangement joins TRBV6-4 to TRBJ2-1, with 8 bases aligning to TRBD2. Germline trimming cut 8 bases from V and 7 bases from J; bases unmatched to any gene: 13. CDR3 size: 15 residues. From germline, CDR1 is MRHNA and CDR2 SNTAGT. The CDR3 here is CASPEQLAGWNEQFF. DNA for the CDR3: TGTGCCAGCCCGGAGCAGCTAGCGGGTTGGAATGAGCAGTTCTTC.

This clone was detected once. V gene TRBV5-6 combines with J gene TRBJ2-7, with D tentatively TRBD1 (6 bases). V lost 0 bases to trimming and J lost 3 bases, with 10 bases between them. Per germline, CDR1 SGHDT and CDR2 YYEEEE. This CDR3 has 14 amino acids. The CDR3 region has the DNA TGTGCCAGCAGCTTGGTCGGCAGGGGCTACGAGCAGTACTTC. Amino acids: CASSLVGRGYEQYF.